This T cell receptor beta chain comes out of a study of identifying expanded T cells in peripheral blood. Notes on the study in general: Technical replicates showed around 1.3 changed clones; roughly two weeks around 15; four weeks 19. Two-week clone count variance significantly increased as total template count grew.

Germline V lookup: CDR1 MNHEY, CDR2 SVGAGI. The CDR3 is made up of 13 amino acids. The ends lost 8 bases at V and 11 bases at J; junction bases unmatched: 14. The assay was immunoSEQ multiplex PCR, and TCRdb's table has in-frame clones only and misses some. Of 45,000 to 75,000 clones listed, approximately 82% are singletons. Remarks on this clone: What it recognizes is unknown.

This receptor was identified in a person aged 18 to 69 in good health. V and J are TRBV6-5 and TRBJ1-2; 7 bases fit TRBD1. The sequencing input was blood. In DNA form, the CDR3 reads TGTGCCAGCGCCCAAGGACAGGTGTCCGGGTACACCTTC. It specifies CASAQGQVSGYTF.